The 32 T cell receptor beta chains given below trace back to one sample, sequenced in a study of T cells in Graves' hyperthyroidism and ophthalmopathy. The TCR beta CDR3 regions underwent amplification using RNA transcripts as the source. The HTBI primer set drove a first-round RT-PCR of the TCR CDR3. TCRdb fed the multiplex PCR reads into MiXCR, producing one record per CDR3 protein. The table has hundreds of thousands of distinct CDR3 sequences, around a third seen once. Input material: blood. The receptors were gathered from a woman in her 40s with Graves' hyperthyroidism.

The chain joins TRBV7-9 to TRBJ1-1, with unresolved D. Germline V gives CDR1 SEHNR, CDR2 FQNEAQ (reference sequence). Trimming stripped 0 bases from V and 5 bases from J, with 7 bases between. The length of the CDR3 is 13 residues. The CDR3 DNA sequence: TGTGCCAGCAGCTTAGCGGGTATGACTGAAGCTTTCTTT. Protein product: CASSLAGMTEAFF.

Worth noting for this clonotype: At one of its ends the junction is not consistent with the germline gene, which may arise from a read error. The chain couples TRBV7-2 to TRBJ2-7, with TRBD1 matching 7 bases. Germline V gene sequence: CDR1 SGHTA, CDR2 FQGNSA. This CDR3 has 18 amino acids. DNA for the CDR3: TGCACCAGCAGCCATATTCGGGACAGCTATGGGAGAACCTACGAGCAGTACTTC. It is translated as CTSSHIRDSYGRTYEQYF.

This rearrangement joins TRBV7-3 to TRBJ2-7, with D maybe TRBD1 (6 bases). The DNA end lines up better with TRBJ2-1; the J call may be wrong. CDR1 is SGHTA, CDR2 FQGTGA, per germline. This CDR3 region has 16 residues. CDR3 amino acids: CASSLTGTHSYNEQFF. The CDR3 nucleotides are TGTGCCAGCAGCTTAACCGGGACACATTCCTACAATGAGCAGTTCTTC.

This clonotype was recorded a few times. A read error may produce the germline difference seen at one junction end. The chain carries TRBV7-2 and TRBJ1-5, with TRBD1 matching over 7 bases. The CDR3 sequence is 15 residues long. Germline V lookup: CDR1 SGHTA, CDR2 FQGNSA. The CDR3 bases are TGTGCCAGCAGCCCCACGGGACAGCCCAATGAGCCCCAGCATTTT. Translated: CASSPTGQPNEPQHF.

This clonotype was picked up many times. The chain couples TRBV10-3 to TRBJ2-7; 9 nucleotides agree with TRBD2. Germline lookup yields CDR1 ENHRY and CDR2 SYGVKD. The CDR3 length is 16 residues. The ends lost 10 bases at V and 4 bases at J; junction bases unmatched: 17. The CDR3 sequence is CATLGYSGSSPYEQYF. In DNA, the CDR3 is TGTGCCACCCTAGGTTATAGCGGGAGTTCCCCTTACGAGCAGTACTTC.

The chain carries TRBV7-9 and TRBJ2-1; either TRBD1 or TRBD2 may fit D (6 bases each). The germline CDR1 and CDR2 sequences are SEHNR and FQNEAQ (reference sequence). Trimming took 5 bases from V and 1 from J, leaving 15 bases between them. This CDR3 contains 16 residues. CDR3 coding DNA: TGTGCCAGCAGCCCCGAGGAGGGGGTATCCTACAATGAGCAGTTCTTC. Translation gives CASSPEEGVSYNEQFF.

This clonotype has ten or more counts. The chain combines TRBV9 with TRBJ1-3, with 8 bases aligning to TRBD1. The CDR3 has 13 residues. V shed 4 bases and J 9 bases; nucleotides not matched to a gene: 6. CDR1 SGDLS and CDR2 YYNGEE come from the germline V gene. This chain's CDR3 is CASSIGQGATIYF. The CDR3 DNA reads TGTGCCAGCAGCATCGGACAGGGAGCCACCATATATTTT.

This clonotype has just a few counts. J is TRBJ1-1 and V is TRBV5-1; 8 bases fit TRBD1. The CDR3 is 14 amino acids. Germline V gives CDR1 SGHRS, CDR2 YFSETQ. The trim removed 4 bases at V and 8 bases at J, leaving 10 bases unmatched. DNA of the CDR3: TGCGCCAGCAGCACGGGACAGGATGTCCTCGAAGCTTTCTTT. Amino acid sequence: CASSTGQDVLEAFF.

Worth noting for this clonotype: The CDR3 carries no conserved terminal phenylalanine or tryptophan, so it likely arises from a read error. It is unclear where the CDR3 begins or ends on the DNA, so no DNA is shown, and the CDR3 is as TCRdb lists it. CDR3 sequence reads: CATSRPLGPQGSNQPRPR. The chain has TRBV15 and TRBJ1-5; no DNA check was done on the table's D call, TRBD1. The CDR3 spans 18 residues, counting both ends. Germline V gene sequence: CDR1 LNHNV, CDR2 YYDKDF (reference sequence).

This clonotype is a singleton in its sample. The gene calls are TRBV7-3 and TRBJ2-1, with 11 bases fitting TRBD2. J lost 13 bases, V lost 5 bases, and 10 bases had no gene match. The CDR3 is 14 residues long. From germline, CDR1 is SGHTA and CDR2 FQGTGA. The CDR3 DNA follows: TGTGCCAGCAGCCCCTCCCCAACTAGCGGGAGCCAGTTCTTC. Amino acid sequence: CASSPSPTSGSQFF.

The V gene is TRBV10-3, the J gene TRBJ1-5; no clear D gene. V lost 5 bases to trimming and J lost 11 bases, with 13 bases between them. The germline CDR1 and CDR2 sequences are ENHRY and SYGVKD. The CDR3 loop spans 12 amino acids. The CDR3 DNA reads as TGTGCCATCAGTCCGGCCGGGAAGGCCCAGCATTTT. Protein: CAISPAGKAQHF.

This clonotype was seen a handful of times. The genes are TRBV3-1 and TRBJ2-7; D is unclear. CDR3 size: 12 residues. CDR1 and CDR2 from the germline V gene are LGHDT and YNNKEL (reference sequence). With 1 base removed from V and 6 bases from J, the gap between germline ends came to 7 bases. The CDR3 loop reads CASSQVLGEQYF. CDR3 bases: TGTGCCAGCAGCCAAGTCTTGGGCGAGCAGTACTTC.

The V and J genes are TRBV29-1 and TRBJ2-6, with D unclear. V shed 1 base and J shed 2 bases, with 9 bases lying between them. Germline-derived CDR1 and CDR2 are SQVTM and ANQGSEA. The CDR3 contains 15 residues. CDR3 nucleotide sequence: TGCAGCGTTGAAGGGGGTCGCGCTGGGGCCAACGTCCTGACTTTC. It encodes CSVEGGRAGANVLTF. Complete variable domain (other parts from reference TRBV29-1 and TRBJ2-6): SAVISQKPSRDICQRGTSLTIQCQVDSQVTMMFWYRQQPGQSLTLIATANQGSEATYESGFVIDKFPISRPNLTFSTLTVSNMSPEDSSIYLCSVEGGRAGANVLTFGAGSRLTVL.

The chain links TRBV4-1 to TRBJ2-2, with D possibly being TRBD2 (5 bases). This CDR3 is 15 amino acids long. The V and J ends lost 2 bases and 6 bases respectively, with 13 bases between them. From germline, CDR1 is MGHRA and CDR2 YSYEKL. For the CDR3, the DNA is TGCGCCAGCAGCCAATCTTGGAGGCTGGCCGGGGAGCTGTTTTTT. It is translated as CASSQSWRLAGELFF.

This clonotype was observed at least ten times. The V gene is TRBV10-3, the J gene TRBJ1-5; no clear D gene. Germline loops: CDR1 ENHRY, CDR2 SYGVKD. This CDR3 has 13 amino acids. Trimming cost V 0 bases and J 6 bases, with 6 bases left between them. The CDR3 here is CAISESVGQPQHF. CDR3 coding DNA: TGTGCCATCAGTGAGTCGGTGGGTCAGCCCCAGCATTTT.

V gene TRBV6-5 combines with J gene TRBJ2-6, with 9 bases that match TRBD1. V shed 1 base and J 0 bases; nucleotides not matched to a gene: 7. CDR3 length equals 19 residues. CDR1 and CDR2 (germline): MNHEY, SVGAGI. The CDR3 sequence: CASSYYRDRVHSGANVLTF. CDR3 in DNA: TGTGCCAGCAGTTACTACCGGGACAGGGTGCACTCTGGGGCCAACGTCCTGACTTTC.

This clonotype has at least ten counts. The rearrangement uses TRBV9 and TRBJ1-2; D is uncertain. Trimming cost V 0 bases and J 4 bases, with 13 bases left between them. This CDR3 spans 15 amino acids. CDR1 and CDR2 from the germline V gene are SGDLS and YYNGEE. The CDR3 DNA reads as TGTGCCAGCAGCGTAGCTACTGGGCCGAGCTATGGCTACACCTTC. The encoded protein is CASSVATGPSYGYTF. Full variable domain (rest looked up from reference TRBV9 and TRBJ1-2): DSGVTQTPKHLITATGQRVTLRCSPRSGDLSVYWYQQSLDQGLQFLIQYYNGEERAKGNILERFSAQQFPDLHSELNLSSLELGDSALYFCASSVATGPSYGYTFGSGTRLTVV.

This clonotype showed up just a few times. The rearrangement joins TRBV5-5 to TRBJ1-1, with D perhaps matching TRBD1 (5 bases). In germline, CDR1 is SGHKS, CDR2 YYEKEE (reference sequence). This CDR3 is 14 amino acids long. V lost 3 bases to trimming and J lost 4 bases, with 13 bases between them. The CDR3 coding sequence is TGTGCCAGCAGCTCCCTGGGACTGCTCACTGAAGCTTTCTTT. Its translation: CASSSLGLLTEAFF.

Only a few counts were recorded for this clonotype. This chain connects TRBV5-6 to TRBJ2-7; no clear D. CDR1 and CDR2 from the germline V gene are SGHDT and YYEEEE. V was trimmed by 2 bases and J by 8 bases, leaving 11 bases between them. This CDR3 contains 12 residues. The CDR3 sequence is CASSFQPDKQYF. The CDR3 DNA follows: TGTGCCAGCAGCTTTCAGCCCGACAAGCAGTACTTC.

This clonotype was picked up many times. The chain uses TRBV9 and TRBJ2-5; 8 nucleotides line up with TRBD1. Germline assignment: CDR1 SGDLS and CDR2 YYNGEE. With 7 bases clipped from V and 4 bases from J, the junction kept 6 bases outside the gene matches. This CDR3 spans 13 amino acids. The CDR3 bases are TGTGCCAGCGGTCCCGGGACAGGAGAGACCCAGTACTTC. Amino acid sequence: CASGPGTGETQYF. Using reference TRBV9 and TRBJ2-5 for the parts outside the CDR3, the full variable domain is DSGVTQTPKHLITATGQRVTLRCSPRSGDLSVYWYQQSLDQGLQFLIQYYNGEERAKGNILERFSAQQFPDLHSELNLSSLELGDSALYFCASGPGTGETQYFGPGTRLLVL.

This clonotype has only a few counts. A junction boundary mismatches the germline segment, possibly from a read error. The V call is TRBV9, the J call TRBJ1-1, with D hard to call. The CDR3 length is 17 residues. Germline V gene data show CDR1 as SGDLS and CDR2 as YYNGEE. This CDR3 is CASSQDMGAYMNTEAFF. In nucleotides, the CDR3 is TGCGCCAGCAGCCAAGATATGGGAGCTTACATGAACACTGAAGCTTTCTTT. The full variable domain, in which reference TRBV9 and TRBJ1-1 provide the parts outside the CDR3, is DSGVTQTPKHLITATGQRVTLRCSPRSGDLSVYWYQQSLDQGLQFLIQYYNGEERAKGNILERFSAQQFPDLHSELNLSSLELGDSALYFCASSQDMGAYMNTEAFFGQGTRLTVV.

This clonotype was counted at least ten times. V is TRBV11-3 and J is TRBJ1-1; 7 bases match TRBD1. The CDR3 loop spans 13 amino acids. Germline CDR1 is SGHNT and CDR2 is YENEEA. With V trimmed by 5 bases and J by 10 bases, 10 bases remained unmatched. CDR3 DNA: TGTGCCAGCAGCGATAGACAGGGCGGCGGAGCTTTCTTT. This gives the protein CASSDRQGGGAFF.

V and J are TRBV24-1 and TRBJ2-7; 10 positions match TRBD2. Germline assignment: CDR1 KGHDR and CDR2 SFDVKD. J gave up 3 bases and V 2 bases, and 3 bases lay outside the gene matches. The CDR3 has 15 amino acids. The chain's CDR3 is CATSDSSGSVYEQYF. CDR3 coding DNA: TGTGCCACCAGTGATTCTAGCGGGAGTGTCTACGAGCAGTACTTC.

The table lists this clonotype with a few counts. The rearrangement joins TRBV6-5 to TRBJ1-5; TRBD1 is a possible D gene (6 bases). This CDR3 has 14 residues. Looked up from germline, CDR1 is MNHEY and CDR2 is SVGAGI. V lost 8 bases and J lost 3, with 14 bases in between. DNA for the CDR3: TGTGCCAGCCGGACAGAGAATAACAATCAGCCCCAGCATTTT. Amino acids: CASRTENNNQPQHF.

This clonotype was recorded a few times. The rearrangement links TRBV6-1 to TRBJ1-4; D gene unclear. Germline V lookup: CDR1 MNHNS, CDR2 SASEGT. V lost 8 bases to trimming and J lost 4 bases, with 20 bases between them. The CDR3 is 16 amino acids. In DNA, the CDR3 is TGTGCCAGCTACGGGCCCACCAGGCCCCATAATGAAAAACTGTTTTTT. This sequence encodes CASYGPTRPHNEKLFF.

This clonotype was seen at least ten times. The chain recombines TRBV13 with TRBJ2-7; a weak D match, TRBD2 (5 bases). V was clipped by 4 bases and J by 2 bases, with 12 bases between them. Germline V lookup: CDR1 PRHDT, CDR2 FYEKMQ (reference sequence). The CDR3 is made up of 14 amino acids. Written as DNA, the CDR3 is TGTGCCAGCAGCTCCCGTCTAGCTACCTACGAGCAGTACTTC. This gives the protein CASSSRLATYEQYF.

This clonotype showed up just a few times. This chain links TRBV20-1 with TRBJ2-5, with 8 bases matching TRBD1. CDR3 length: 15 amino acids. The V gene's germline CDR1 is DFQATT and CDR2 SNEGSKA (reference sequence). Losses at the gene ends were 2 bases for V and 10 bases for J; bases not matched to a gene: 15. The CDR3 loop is CSARKTGTGPFGQYF. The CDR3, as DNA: TGCAGTGCTAGAAAAACCGGGACAGGACCTTTTGGCCAGTACTTC.

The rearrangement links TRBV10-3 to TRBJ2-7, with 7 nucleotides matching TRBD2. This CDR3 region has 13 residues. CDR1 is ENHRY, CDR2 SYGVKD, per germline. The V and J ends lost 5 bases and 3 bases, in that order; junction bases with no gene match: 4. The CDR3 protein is CAISRAGYYEQYF. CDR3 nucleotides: TGTGCCATCAGTAGAGCGGGATACTACGAGCAGTACTTC.

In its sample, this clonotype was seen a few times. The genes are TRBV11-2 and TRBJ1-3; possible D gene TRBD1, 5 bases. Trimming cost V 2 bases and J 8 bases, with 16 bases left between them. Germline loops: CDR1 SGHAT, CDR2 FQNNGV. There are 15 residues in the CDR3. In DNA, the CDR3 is TGTGCCAGCAGCTTAAGGGGCAGGGACGTCGACACCATATATTTT. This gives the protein CASSLRGRDVDTIYF.

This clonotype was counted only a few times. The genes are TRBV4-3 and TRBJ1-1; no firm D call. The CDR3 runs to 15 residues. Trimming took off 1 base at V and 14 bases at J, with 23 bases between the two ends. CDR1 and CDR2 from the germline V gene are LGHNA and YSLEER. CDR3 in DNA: TGCGCCAGCAGCCAAGCGGGAGAACTCATCCCTGGTCTCTTCTTT. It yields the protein CASSQAGELIPGLFF.

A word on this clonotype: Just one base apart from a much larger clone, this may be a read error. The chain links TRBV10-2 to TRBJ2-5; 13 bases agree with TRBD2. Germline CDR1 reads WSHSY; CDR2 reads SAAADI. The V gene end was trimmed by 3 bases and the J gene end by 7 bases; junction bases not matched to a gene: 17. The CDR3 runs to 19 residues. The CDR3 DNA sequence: TGCGCCAGCAGTGAAGCAGGACTAGCGGGAGATGGAGTTCCGGGGACCCAGTACTTC. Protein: CASSEAGLAGDGVPGTQYF.

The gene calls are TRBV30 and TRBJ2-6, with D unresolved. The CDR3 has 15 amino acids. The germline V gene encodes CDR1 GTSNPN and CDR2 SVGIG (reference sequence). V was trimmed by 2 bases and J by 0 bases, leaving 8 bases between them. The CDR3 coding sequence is TGTGCCTGGAGTATCACAAGCTCTGGGGCCAACGTCCTGACTTTC. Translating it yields CAWSITSSGANVLTF.